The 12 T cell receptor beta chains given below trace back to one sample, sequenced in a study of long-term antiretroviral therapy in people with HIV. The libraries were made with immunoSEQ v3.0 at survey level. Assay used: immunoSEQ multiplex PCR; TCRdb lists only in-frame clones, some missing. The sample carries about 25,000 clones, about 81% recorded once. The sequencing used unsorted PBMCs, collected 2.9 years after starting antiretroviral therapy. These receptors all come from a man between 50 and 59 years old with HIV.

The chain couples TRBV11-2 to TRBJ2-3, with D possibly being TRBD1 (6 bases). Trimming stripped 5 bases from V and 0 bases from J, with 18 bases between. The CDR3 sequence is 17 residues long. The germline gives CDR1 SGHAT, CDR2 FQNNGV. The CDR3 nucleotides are TGTGCCAGCAGCACCAACCTCAGGGGATTGAGCACAGATACGCAGTATTTT. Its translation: CASSTNLRGLSTDTQYF.

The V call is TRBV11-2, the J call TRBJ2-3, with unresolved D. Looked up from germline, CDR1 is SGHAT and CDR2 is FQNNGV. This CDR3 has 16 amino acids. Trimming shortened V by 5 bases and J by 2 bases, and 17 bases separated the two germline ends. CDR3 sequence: CASSLKRAAITDTQYF. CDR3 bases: TGTGCCAGCAGCCTTAAAAGGGCAGCGATCACAGATACGCAGTATTTT.

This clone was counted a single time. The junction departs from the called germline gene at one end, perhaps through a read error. CDR3 amino acids: CAWGQPDGYDYTF. CDR3 nucleotide sequence: TGTGCCTGGGGCCAACCGGACGGGTATGACTACACCTTC. V is TRBV30 and J is TRBJ1-2; D gene uncertain. The CDR3 is 13 residues long. Germline CDR1 is GTSNPN and CDR2 is SVGIG (reference sequence).

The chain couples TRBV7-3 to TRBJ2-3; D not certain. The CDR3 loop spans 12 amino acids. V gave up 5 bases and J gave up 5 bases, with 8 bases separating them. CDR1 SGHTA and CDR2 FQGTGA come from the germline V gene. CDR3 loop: CASSAPGDTQYF. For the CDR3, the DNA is TGTGCCAGCAGCGCCCCCGGAGATACGCAGTATTTT. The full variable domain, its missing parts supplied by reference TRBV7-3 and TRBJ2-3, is GAGVSQTPSNKVTEKGKYVELRCDPISGHTALYWYRQSLGQGPEFLIYFQGTGAADDSGLPNDRFFAVRPEGSVSTLKIQRTERGDSAVYLCASSAPGDTQYFGPGTRLTVL.

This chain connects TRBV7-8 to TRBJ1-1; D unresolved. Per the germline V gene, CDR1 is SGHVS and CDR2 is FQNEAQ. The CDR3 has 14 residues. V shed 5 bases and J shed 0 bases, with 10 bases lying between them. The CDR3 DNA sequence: TGTGCCAGCAGCCTCCGGGCCCTGAACACTGAAGCTTTCTTT. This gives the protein CASSLRALNTEAFF.

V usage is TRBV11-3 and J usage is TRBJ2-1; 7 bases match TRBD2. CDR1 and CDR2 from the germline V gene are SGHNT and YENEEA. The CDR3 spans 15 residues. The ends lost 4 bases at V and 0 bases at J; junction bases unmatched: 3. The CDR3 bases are TGTGCCAGCAGCTCTAGCGGCCGCTCCTACAATGAGCAGTTCTTC. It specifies CASSSSGRSYNEQFF.

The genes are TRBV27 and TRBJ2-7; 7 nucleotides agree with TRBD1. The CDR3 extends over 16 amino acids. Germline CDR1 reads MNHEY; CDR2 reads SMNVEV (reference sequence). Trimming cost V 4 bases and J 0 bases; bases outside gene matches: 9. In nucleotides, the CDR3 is TGTGCCAGCAGTTGGGGACAGTCTAAGAGCTCCTACGAGCAGTACTTC. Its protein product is CASSWGQSKSSYEQYF.

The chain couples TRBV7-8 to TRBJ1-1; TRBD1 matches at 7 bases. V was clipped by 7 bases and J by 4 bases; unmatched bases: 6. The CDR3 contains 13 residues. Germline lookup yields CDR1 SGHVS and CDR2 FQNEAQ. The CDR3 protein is CASTQGGGTEAFF. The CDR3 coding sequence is TGTGCCAGCACTCAGGGGGGGGGCACTGAAGCTTTCTTT.

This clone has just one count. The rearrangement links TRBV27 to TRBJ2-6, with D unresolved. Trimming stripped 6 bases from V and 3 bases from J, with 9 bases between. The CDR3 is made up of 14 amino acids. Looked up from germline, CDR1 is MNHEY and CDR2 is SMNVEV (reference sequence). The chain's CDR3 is CASRLSGGANVLTF. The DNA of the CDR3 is TGTGCCAGCAGGTTGAGTGGTGGGGCCAACGTCCTGACTTTC.

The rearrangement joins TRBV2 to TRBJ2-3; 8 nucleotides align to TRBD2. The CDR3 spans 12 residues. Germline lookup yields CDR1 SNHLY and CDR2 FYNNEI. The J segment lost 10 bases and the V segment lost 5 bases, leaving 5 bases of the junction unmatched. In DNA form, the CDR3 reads TGTGCCAGCAGTTTTAGCGGGGCCGCGCAGTATTTT. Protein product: CASSFSGAAQYF. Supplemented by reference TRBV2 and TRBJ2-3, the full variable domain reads EPEVTQTPSHQVTQMGQEVILRCVPISNHLYFYWYRQILGQKVEFLVSFYNNEISEKSEIFDDQFSVERPDGSNFTLKIRSTKLEDSAMYFCASSFSGAAQYFGPGTRLTVL.

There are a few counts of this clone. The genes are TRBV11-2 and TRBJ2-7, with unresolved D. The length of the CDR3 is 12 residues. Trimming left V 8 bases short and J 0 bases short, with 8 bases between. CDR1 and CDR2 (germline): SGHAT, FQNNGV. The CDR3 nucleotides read TGTGCCAGCGGGGTGTCCTCCTACGAGCAGTACTTC. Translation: CASGVSSYEQYF.

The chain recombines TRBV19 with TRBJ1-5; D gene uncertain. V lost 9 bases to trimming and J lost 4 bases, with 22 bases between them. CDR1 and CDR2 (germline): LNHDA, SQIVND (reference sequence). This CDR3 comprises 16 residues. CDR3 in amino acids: CASVPPGYSFNQPQHF. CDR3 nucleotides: TGTGCCAGCGTCCCTCCGGGATATTCCTTTAATCAGCCCCAGCATTTT.